The 4 T cell receptor beta chains below all came from one sample that was sequenced in a study of cytomegalovirus exposure and HLA in healthy donors. The study ran its PCR with 60 Vbeta and 13 Jbeta primers. Data came from immunoSEQ multiplex PCR; TCRdb stores just in-frame clones and leaves some out. Altogether more than 150,000 clones are present, about 75% being singletons, with the ten largest covering around 15%. Sequencing input: PBMCs. These receptor sequences come from a man aged 45-65 years in good health and CMV-seropositive.

This chain uses TRBV28 with TRBJ2-7, with 11 bases matching TRBD1. The trim removed 6 bases at V and 5 bases at J, leaving 9 bases unmatched. Germline loops: CDR1 MDHEN, CDR2 SYDVKM. The CDR3 extends over 15 amino acids. CDR3: CASSPGQGVWNEQYV. DNA for the CDR3: TGTGCCAGCAGCCCGGGACAGGGGGTGTGGAACGAGCAGTACGTC.

The chain employs TRBV5-1 and TRBJ2-5, with D possibly matching TRBD1 (6 bases). This CDR3 is built from 13 residues. Germline V CDR1 and CDR2: SGHRS, YFSETQ. V gave up 2 bases and J gave up 2 bases, with 7 bases separating them. The CDR3 reads CASSFRGQETQYF. The CDR3 DNA reads as TGCGCCAGCAGCTTCAGGGGACAAGAGACCCAGTACTTC.

CDR3 bases: TGTGCCAGCAGCTTAAGGCACGGGGGGAACACTGAAGCTTTCTTT. It encodes CASSLRHGGNTEAFF. The chain employs TRBV7-2 and TRBJ1-1; D perhaps matches TRBD1 (5 bases). Trimming took 2 bases from V and 1 from J, leaving 11 bases between them. The CDR3 consists of 15 residues. CDR1 is SGHTA, CDR2 FQGNSA, per germline. Full variable domain (remainder filled in from reference TRBV7-2 and TRBJ1-1): GAGVSQSPSNKVTEKGKDVELRCDPISGHTALYWYRQSLGQGLEFLIYFQGNSAPDKSGLPSDRFSAERTGGSVSTLTIQRTQQEDSAVYLCASSLRHGGNTEAFFGQGTRLTVV.

The chain employs TRBV28 and TRBJ2-2; TRBD1 matches 7 bases. CDR3 size: 15 residues. J gave up 4 bases and V 3 bases, and 5 bases lay outside the gene matches. The germline V gene has CDR1 MDHEN and CDR2 SYDVKM. The CDR3 region has the DNA TGTGCCAGCAGTTTTCAGGGGGAGCGCACCGGGGAGCTGTTTTTT. Its protein product is CASSFQGERTGELFF.